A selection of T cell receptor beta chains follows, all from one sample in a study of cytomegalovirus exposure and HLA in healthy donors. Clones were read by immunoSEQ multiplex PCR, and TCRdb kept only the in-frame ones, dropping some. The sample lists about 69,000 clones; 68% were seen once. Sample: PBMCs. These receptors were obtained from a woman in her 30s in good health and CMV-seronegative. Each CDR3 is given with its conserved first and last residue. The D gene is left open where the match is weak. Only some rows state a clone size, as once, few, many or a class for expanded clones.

CDR3: CASSQEWGRGREKLFF; DNA: TGCGCCAGCAGCCAAGAGTGGGGCAGGGGGAGGGAAAAACTGTTTTTT; V: TRBV4-1; D: TRBD1; size: few; J: TRBJ1-4
CDR3: CAWSRDRADSNYGYTF; DNA: TGTGCCTGGAGCCGGGACAGGGCGGATTCTAACTATGGCTACACCTTC; V: TRBV30; D: TRBD1; size: NA; J: TRBJ1-2
CDR3: CASSPREGRLNTEAFF; DNA: TGTGCCAGCAGCCCTCGGGAAGGGAGATTGAACACTGAAGCTTTCTTT; V: TRBV4-2; D: NA; size: NA; J: TRBJ1-1
CDR3: CASSAGTNEKLFF; DNA: TGTGCCAGCAGCGCGGGAACTAATGAAAAACTGTTTTTT; V: TRBV9; D: NA; size: NA; J: TRBJ1-4
CDR3: CASSEGRGRGTEAFF; DNA: TGCGCCAGCAGTGAGGGACGGGGGAGGGGCACTGAAGCTTTCTTT; V: TRBV10-2; D: NA; size: NA; J: TRBJ1-1
CDR3: CASSGRDRTYQETQYF; DNA: TGTGCCAGCAGCGGACGGGACAGGACTTACCAAGAGACCCAGTACTTC; V: TRBV7-2; D: TRBD1; size: NA; J: TRBJ2-5
CDR3: CSSSPLGWGYTF; DNA: TGTTCCAGCAGCCCCCTGGGCTGGGGCTACACCTTC; V: TRBV7-9; D: NA; size: NA; J: TRBJ1-2
CDR3: CATSRDLNTEAFF; DNA: TGTGCCACCAGCAGAGACTTAAACACTGAAGCTTTCTTT; V: TRBV15; D: NA; size: NA; J: TRBJ1-1
CDR3: CASSLIQGEQYF; DNA: TGTGCCAGCAGCTTAATACAGGGCGAGCAGTACTTC; V: TRBV7-6; D: NA; size: NA; J: TRBJ2-7
CDR3: CASSVGAGGRDDHYEQYF; DNA: TGTGCCAGCAGCGTAGGGGCAGGGGGTAGGGATGATCACTACGAGCAGTACTTC; V: TRBV9; D: TRBD1; size: NA; J: TRBJ2-7
CDR3: CASSSHREGGTGELFF; DNA: TGTGCCAGCAGCTCCCACAGGGAAGGAGGAACCGGGGAGCTGTTTTTT; V: TRBV9; D: NA; size: NA; J: TRBJ2-2
CDR3: CASREGNTGELFF; DNA: TGCGCCAGCCGGGAGGGGAACACCGGGGAGCTGTTTTTT; V: TRBV5-1; D: TRBD2; size: few; J: TRBJ2-2
CDR3: CASSVTGMNTEAFF; DNA: TGCGCCAGCAGCGTGACAGGGATGAACACTGAAGCTTTCTTT; V: TRBV5-1; D: TRBD1; size: few; J: TRBJ1-1
CDR3: CASSSNREQYF; DNA: TGTGCCAGCAGCTCTAACAGAGAGCAGTACTTC; V: TRBV13; D: NA; size: once; J: TRBJ2-7
CDR3: CASSQEMESSGGYEQYF; DNA: TGCGCCAGCAGCCAAGAAATGGAGAGTAGCGGGGGCTACGAGCAGTACTTC; V: TRBV4-1; D: TRBD2; size: NA; J: TRBJ2-7
CDR3: CASSLAGVVKNTEAFF; DNA: TGTGCCAGCAGCTTAGCAGGGGTTGTTAAGAACACTGAAGCTTTCTTT; V: TRBV11-2; D: NA; size: NA; J: TRBJ1-1
CDR3: CASSQDMGGNIQYF; DNA: TGCGCCAGCAGCCAAGACATGGGGGGAAACATTCAGTACTTC; V: TRBV4-1; D: NA; size: NA; J: TRBJ2-4
CDR3: CASSPSGRGRLEKLFF; DNA: TGTGCCAGCAGCCCTTCGGGAAGGGGGCGCCTTGAAAAACTGTTTTTT; V: TRBV5-5; D: TRBD1; size: NA; J: TRBJ1-4
CDR3: CATQDRDRGNQPQHF; DNA: TGTGCCACCCAGGACCGGGACAGGGGAAATCAGCCCCAGCATTTT; V: TRBV19; D: TRBD1; size: NA; J: TRBJ1-5
CDR3: CASSTGQGNYEQYF; DNA: TGTGCCAGTAGTACGGGACAGGGGAACTACGAGCAGTACTTC; V: TRBV19; D: TRBD1; size: NA; J: TRBJ2-7
CDR3: CASSLGGAYGYTF; DNA: TGTGCCAGCAGTTTAGGGGGGGCCTATGGCTACACCTTC; V: TRBV27; D: NA; size: NA; J: TRBJ1-2
CDR3: CASSLEAGGQETQYF; DNA: TGCGCCAGCAGCTTGGAAGCGGGGGGGCAAGAGACCCAGTACTTC; V: TRBV5-1; D: TRBD2; size: NA; J: TRBJ2-5
CDR3: CASPGGGPPYEQYF; DNA: TGTGCCAGCCCGGGTGGGGGCCCCCCCTACGAGCAGTACTTC; V: TRBV6-1; D: NA; size: large; J: TRBJ2-7
CDR3: CASSLLGPGSPQETQYF; DNA: TGTGCCAGCAGCCTATTAGGACCGGGGTCCCCCCAAGAGACCCAGTACTTC; V: TRBV7-2; D: NA; size: NA; J: TRBJ2-5
CDR3: CASSLLQTGGTEAFF; DNA: TGCGCCAGCAGCCTCCTCCAAACAGGGGGGACTGAAGCTTTCTTT; V: TRBV5-1; D: TRBD1; size: NA; J: TRBJ1-1